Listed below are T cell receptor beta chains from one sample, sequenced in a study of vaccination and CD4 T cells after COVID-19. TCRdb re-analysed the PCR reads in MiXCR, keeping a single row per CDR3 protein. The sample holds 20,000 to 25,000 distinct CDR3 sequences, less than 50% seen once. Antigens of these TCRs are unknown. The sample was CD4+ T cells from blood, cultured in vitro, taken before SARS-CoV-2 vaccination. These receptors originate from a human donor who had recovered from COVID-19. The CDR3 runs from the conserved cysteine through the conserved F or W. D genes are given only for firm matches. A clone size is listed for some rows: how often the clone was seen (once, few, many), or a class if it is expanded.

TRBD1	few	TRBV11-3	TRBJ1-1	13	TGTGCCAGCAGCTTTGCTTCAGGGGGTGAAGCTTTCTTT	CASSFASGGEAFF
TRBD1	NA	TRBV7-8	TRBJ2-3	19	TGTGCCAGCAGCTTAGCGCTAGGGACAGGGGGCATTCGTGGAGATACGCAGTATTTT	CASSLALGTGGIRGDTQYF
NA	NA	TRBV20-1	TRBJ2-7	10	TGCAGTGCTAGCGATCACGAGCAGTACTTC	CSASDHEQYF
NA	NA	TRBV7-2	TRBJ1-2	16	TGTGCCAGCAGCTTAGATCTTGGCAGCAGAGTCTATGGCTACACCTTC	CASSLDLGSRVYGYTF
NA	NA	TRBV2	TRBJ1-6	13	TGTGCCAGCATGCGGGGAGTGGGTTCACCCCTCCACTTT	CASMRGVGSPLHF
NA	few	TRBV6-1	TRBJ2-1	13	TGTGCCAGCTCCAGAGGGGATGGCAATGAGCAGTTCTTC	CASSRGDGNEQFF
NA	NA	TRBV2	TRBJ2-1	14	TGTGCCAGCAGTGAAGTGGGTGCCTACAATGAGCAGTTCTTC	CASSEVGAYNEQFF
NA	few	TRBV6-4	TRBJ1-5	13	TGTGCCAGCAGTCTGGCCCCCGCGCAGCCCCAGCATTTT	CASSLAPAQPQHF
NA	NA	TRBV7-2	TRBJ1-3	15	TGTGCCAGCAGCTCGACCTCAGGGGTGGGAAACACCATATATTTT	CASSSTSGVGNTIYF
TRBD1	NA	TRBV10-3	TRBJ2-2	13	TGTGCCACCGGGGACAGGGACGACGGGGAGCTGTTTTTT	CATGDRDDGELFF
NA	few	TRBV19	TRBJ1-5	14	TGTGCCAGTAGTATAGAAGCGACAGGTCAGCCCCAGCATTTT	CASSIEATGQPQHF
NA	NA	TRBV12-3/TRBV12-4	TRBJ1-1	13	TGTGCCAGCAGTCTGCTCCGGGACACTGAAGCTTTCTTT	CASSLLRDTEAFF
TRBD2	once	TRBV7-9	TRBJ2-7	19	TGTGCCAGCAGCACCGCGAGGCTCGGGACTAGCGGGTACTCCTACGAGCAGTACTTC	CASSTARLGTSGYSYEQYF
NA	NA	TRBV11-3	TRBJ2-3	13	TGTGCCAGCAGCTTAGATCTGGGGGAGGCGCAGTATTTT	CASSLDLGEAQYF
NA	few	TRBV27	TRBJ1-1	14	TGTGCCAGCAGCAAGAACGGCGGGAACACTGAAGCTTTCTTT	CASSKNGGNTEAFF
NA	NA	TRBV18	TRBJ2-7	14	TGTGCCAGCTCACCACTTGGGGCTGTCTACGAGCAGTACTTC	CASSPLGAVYEQYF
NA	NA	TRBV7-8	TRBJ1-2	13	TGTGCCAGCAGCTTGGGGGAGGGCCGTGGCTACACCTTC	CASSLGEGRGYTF
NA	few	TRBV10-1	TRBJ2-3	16	TGCGCCAGCCAAGACCGAGGCGCTCGCGACACAGATACGCAGTATTTT	CASQDRGARDTDTQYF
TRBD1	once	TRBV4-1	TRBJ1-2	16	TGCGCCAGCAGCCAAATCGGGGGGACAGCCAGCTATGGCTACACCTTC	CASSQIGGTASYGYTF
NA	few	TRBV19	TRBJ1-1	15	TGTGCCAGTAGTTTGACAGCTACCAGTTCCACTGAAGCTTTCTTT	CASSLTATSSTEAFF
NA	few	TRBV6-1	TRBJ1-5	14	TGTGCCAGCAGTGCCCACAGTTCCAATCAGCCCCAGCATTTT	CASSAHSSNQPQHF
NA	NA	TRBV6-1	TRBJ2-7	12	TGTGCCAGCAGTGAGGCAGGGGCCGAGCAGTACTTC	CASSEAGAEQYF
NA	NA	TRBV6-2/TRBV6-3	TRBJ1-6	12	TGTGCCAGCAGCGCTCCCGTTTCACCCCTCCACTTT	CASSAPVSPLHF
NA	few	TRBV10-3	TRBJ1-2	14	TGTGCCATCAGTGACGATAGGGGAGCGAGTGGCTACACCTTC	CAISDDRGASGYTF
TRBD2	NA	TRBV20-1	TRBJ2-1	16	TGCAGTGTCCAGCGGAAGCGGGGGCCTTCCTACAATGAGCAGTTCTTC	CSVQRKRGPSYNEQFF
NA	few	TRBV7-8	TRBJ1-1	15	TGTGCCAGCAGCGCCGGTGGCCGGACTAACACTGAAGCTTTCTTT	CASSAGGRTNTEAFF
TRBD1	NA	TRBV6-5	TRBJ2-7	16	TGTGCCAGCAGTAACTCTCCGGGACAGGGGGCCCACGAGCAGTACTTC	CASSNSPGQGAHEQYF
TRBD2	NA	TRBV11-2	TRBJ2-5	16	TGTGCCAGCAGCCCACCGTCGACTAGCGGGATCGAGACCCAGTACTTC	CASSPPSTSGIETQYF
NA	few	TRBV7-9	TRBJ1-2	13	TGTGCCAGCAGCTCCCCCGGGGGTGTTGGCTACACCTTC	CASSSPGGVGYTF
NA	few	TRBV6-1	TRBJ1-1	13	TGTGCCAGCAGGGACAGTCAGAACACTGAAGCTTTCTTT	CASRDSQNTEAFF
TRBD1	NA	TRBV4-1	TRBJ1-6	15	TGCGCCAGCAGCCAACAGGGACAGTACAATTCACCCCTCCACTTT	CASSQQGQYNSPLHF
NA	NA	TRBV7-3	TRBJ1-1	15	TGTGCCAGCAGCTTAACAGCAGACAGTAACACTGAAGCTTTCTTT	CASSLTADSNTEAFF
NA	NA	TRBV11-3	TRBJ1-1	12	TGTGCCAGCAACCACGGGAACACTGAAGCTTTCTTT	CASNHGNTEAFF
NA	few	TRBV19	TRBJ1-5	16	TGTGCCAGTAGTACCCGCCCGCAGGATAGCAATCAGCCCCAGCATTTT	CASSTRPQDSNQPQHF
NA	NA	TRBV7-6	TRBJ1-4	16	TGTGCCAGCAGCCCACTCTTATTGGGGGCTAATGAAAAACTGTTTTTT	CASSPLLLGANEKLFF
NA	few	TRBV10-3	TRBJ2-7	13	TGTGCCATCAGCCGGGAGTCCACCTACGAGCAGTACTTC	CAISRESTYEQYF
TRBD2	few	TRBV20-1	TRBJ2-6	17	TGCAGTGCTACACCGGCGGGGGGAATCTCTGGGGCCAACGTCCTGACTTTC	CSATPAGGISGANVLTF
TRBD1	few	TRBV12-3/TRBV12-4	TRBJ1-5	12	TGTGCCATCGCCAGGGGGCATCAGCCCCAGCATTTT	CAIARGHQPQHF
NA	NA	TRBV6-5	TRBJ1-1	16	TGTGCCAGCAGTTACAGAGGCAGTCGGATGAACACTGAAGCTTTCTTT	CASSYRGSRMNTEAFF
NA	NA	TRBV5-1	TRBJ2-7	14	TGCGCCAGCAGCATTCGACCGAGTACCTACGAGCAGTACTTC	CASSIRPSTYEQYF
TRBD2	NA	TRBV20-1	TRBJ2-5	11	TGCGAGGCGGGGGGGCAAGAGACCCAGTACTTC	CEAGGQETQYF
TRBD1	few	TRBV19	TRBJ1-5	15	TGTGCCAGTACCCCGAGGGACAGGTCCAATCAGCCCCAGCATTTT	CASTPRDRSNQPQHF
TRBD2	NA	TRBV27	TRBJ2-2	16	TGTGCCAGCAGTTCACCTAGCGGGGTGAACACCGGGGAGCTGTTTTTT	CASSSPSGVNTGELFF
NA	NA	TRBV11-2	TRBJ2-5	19	TGTGCCAGCAGCCTACCGTGGACAGAAACCAAGTCGCTACAAGAGACCCAGTACTTC	CASSLPWTETKSLQETQYF
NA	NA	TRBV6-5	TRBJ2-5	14	TGTGCCAGCAGTTTAGACAGCTATAACGGGGCCCAGTACTTC	CASSLDSYNGAQYF
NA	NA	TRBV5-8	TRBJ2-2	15	TGTGCCAGTTCTCGGGACTCTCGGAATGGCGGGGAGCTGTTTTTT	CASSRDSRNGGELFF
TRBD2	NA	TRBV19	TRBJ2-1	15	TGTGCCAGTAGTACACCGGGACTAGCGTCCAATGAGCAGTTCTTC	CASSTPGLASNEQFF